Following are 10 T cell receptor beta chains from one sample sequenced in a study of immune evolution from preneoplasia to lung adenocarcinoma. The data were produced by immunoSEQ multiplex PCR, yet TCRdb's version contains in-frame clones alone and is incomplete. The sample has about 6,300 clones, 75% to 85% seen once; the top ten hold 6% to 9%. Specimen: FFPE minimally invasive lung adenocarcinoma tissue. These receptors originate from a person aged 55-80 years with lung adenocarcinoma.

The chain couples TRBV7-9 to TRBJ2-7; D might be TRBD1 (6 bases). The CDR3 is 14 amino acids. Germline CDR1 SEHNR, CDR2 FQNEAQ (reference sequence). V lost 5 bases, J lost 6 bases, and 17 bases lay in between. This CDR3 reads CASSQTGQSREQYF. DNA for the CDR3: TGTGCCAGCAGCCAAACCGGACAGTCACGCGAGCAGTACTTC.

The V gene is TRBV4-2, the J gene TRBJ2-1; 7 bases are a match to TRBD2. Germline loops: CDR1 LGHNA, CDR2 YNFKEQ. CDR3 length: 16 residues. The trim removed 4 bases at V and 0 bases at J, leaving 6 bases unmatched. CDR3 in DNA: TGTGCCAGCAGCCTGGGCGGGAGCGTCTCCTACAATGAGCAGTTCTTC. Encoded protein: CASSLGGSVSYNEQFF.

This chain uses TRBV19 with TRBJ1-5; D unresolved. V was cut by 5 bases and J by 11 bases, with 16 bases left in between. There are 13 residues in the CDR3. Per the germline V gene, CDR1 is LNHDA and CDR2 is SQIVND (reference sequence). The CDR3: CASSLQPLRAQHF. CDR3 sequence (DNA): TGTGCCAGTAGTCTCCAGCCCCTTCGGGCCCAGCATTTT.

The V gene is TRBV7-2, the J gene TRBJ1-4, with 7 bases lining up with TRBD1. This CDR3 comprises 19 residues. With V trimmed by 1 base and J by 0 bases, 11 bases remained unmatched. Germline V gene data show CDR1 as SGHTA and CDR2 as FQGNSA. The CDR3: CASSLVVGTALATNEKLFF. CDR3 DNA: TGTGCCAGCAGCTTAGTGGTAGGGACAGCACTTGCAACTAATGAAAAACTGTTTTTT.

Regarding this clone: Germline and junction disagree at one end, which may indicate a read error. The rearrangement joins TRBV7-7 to TRBJ2-1; 8 nucleotides match TRBD2. Germline V gene sequence: CDR1 SSHAT, CDR2 FNYEAQ (reference sequence). This CDR3 region has 18 residues. CDR3 sequence (DNA): TGTGCTAGCAGCTCCCGGGTTGGGGGGACTAGCTCCTACAATGAGCAGTTCTTC. It specifies CASSSRVGGTSSYNEQFF.

CDR3 sequence: CASSRDFGPGVKYF. CDR3 bases: TGCGCCAGCAGCCGCGACTTCGGTCCGGGCGTAAAATATTTT. V gene TRBV4-1 combines with J gene TRBJ2-3, with D unclear. V dropped 4 bases and J dropped 15 bases, with 23 bases sitting between them. Per the germline V gene, CDR1 is MGHRA and CDR2 is YSYEKL. The CDR3 is made up of 14 amino acids.

The V and J genes are TRBV5-1 and TRBJ2-7; 10 nucleotides align to TRBD1. The CDR3 runs 13 residues. Germline CDR1 reads SGHRS; CDR2 reads YFSETQ. The junction had 8 bases not matched to a gene; V was cut back by 8 bases and J by 6 bases. CDR3 nucleotides: TGCGCCAGTAAAACCGGGACAGGGGTCGAGCAGTACTTC. Protein: CASKTGTGVEQYF.

The chain carries TRBV25-1 and TRBJ1-1; 8 bases are shared with TRBD1. The CDR3 sequence is 15 residues long. Germline trimming cut 3 bases from V and 7 bases from J; bases unmatched to any gene: 10. Per germline, CDR1 MGHDK and CDR2 SYGVNS. The CDR3 region is CASSDWDRSEGEAFF. CDR3 in DNA: TGTGCCAGCAGTGATTGGGACAGGTCGGAGGGTGAAGCTTTCTTT.

The genes are TRBV11-3 and TRBJ2-5; D ambiguous. This CDR3 is built from 15 residues. Trimming removed 1 base at V and 3 bases at J, with 12 bases between. Germline loops: CDR1 SGHNT, CDR2 YENEEA. The CDR3 protein is CASSLAGEREETQYF. The DNA for the CDR3 is TGTGCCAGCAGCTTAGCCGGAGAAAGGGAAGAGACCCAGTACTTC. Drawing the rest from reference TRBV11-3 and TRBJ2-5, the complete variable domain is EAGVVQSPRYKIIEKKQPVAFWCNPISGHNTLYWYLQNLGQGPELLIRYENEEAVDDSQLPKDRFSAERLKGVDSTLKIQPAELGDSAVYLCASSLAGEREETQYFGPGTRLLVL.

This rearrangement joins TRBV4-1 to TRBJ2-1; TRBD1 might be the D (6 bases). The CDR3 runs to 16 residues. CDR1 is MGHRA, CDR2 YSYEKL, per germline. With 2 bases removed from V and 2 bases from J, the gap between germline ends came to 13 bases. The CDR3 nucleotides are TGCGCCAGCAGCCAAACCCGGGACATCACCTACAATGAGCAGTTCTTC. Encoded protein: CASSQTRDITYNEQFF.